This TCR beta chain was recovered during a study of cytomegalovirus exposure and HLA in healthy donors. The primer mix had 60 Vbeta and 13 Jbeta primers. Profiled with immunoSEQ multiplex PCR; TCRdb holds only in-frame clones, not every one. The table includes about 130,000 clones, 74% detected once. The CDR3 is 15 residues long. With V trimmed by 0 bases and J by 14 bases, 11 bases remained unmatched. CDR1 is MGHRA and CDR2 is YSYEKL in the germline V gene. The source is a woman in her 50s in good health and CMV-seropositive. Sequenced material: PBMCs. The chain is built from TRBV4-1 and TRBJ2-1; 9 bases agree with TRBD2. This CDR3 reads CASSQDPGAGGGEFF. CDR3 coding DNA: TGCGCCAGCAGCCAAGATCCAGGAGCGGGGGGAGGGGAGTTCTTC.